A single sample is the source of the 23 T cell receptor beta chains below, sequenced in a study of T-cell memory formation after mild COVID-19. TCRdb reanalysed the 5' RACE reads using MiXCR and keeps one entry per CDR3 protein. The data hold about 540,000 distinct CDR3 sequences, with roughly 22% observed a single time. The sample comprised PBMCs or a T cell subset sorted from them (not recorded which). The receptor source for this set is an adult woman who had mild COVID-19 (a few samples of this study predate the infection). Cell type and time point are not known.

Only a few counts were recorded for this clonotype. The junction and the germline gene differ at one end; a read error may be behind it. The chain joins TRBV7-7 to TRBJ2-1; 9 bases agree with TRBD2. There are 15 residues in the CDR3. Germline loops: CDR1 SSHAT, CDR2 FNYEAQ (reference sequence). CDR3 residues: CASSLGLATYNEQFF. The CDR3 coding sequence is TGTGCTAGCAGCCTCGGACTAGCGACCTACAATGAGCAGTTCTTC.

CDR3 nucleotides: TGTGCCACCAGTGATTTGCTCGGGACAGGAGGGGGCTACACCTTC. Translated: CATSDLLGTGGGYTF. This chain joins TRBV24-1 and TRBJ1-2; 8 bases fit TRBD1. Germline-derived CDR1 and CDR2 are KGHDR and SFDVKD. V lost 0 bases to trimming and J lost 8 bases; unmatched junction nucleotides: 7. The CDR3 spans 15 residues.

This clonotype came up a few times. This CDR3 is CASSPGSSNQPQHF. In DNA, the CDR3 is TGTGCCAGCAGCCCCGGGTCTAGCAATCAGCCCCAGCATTTT. The chain uses TRBV18 and TRBJ1-5; D is undetermined. Germline CDR1 KGHSH, CDR2 LQKENI. The V end was cut by 8 bases, the J end by 0 bases, with 11 bases between. The length of the CDR3 is 14 residues.

The chain uses TRBV15 and TRBJ2-5; D is possibly TRBD2 (7 bases). Trimming removed 4 bases at V and 5 bases at J, with 14 bases between. From germline, CDR1 is LNHNV and CDR2 YYDKDF (reference sequence). The CDR3 spans 14 residues. The CDR3 loop reads CATSIRGALETQYF. CDR3 bases: TGTGCCACCAGCATTCGGGGGGCTCTGGAGACCCAGTACTTC.

The chain uses TRBV5-1 and TRBJ2-7; D might be TRBD2 (6 bases). Germline V gives CDR1 SGHRS, CDR2 YFSETQ. V was pared by 1 base and J by 2 bases, with 13 bases between. This CDR3 has 15 residues. The CDR3 region is CASSLSEGRTYEQYF. The CDR3 nucleotides are TGCGCCAGCAGCTTGTCGGAGGGTCGGACCTACGAGCAGTACTTC. Looking up the rest from reference TRBV5-1 and TRBJ2-7 gives the full variable domain: KAGVTQTPRYLIKTRGQQVTLSCSPISGHRSVSWYQQTPGQGLQFLFEYFSETQRNKGNFPGRFSGRQFSNSRSEMNVSTLELGDSALYLCASSLSEGRTYEQYFGPGTRLTVT.

This clonotype has more than one count but fewer than ten. This sequence joins TRBV5-1 and TRBJ2-7; 9 bases map to TRBD1. With V trimmed by 4 bases and J by 5 bases, 10 bases remained unmatched. The CDR3 spans 15 residues. CDR1 is SGHRS and CDR2 is YFSETQ in the germline V gene. CDR3 sequence: CASSPSGTGSHEQYF. In DNA, the CDR3 is TGCGCCAGCAGCCCATCCGGGACAGGGTCCCACGAGCAGTACTTC.

This clonotype occurred many times. This CDR3 is CASSVGSGTRSNEQFF. CDR3 coding DNA: TGCGCCAGCAGCGTGGGTAGCGGGACCCGGTCGAATGAGCAGTTCTTC. This chain connects TRBV5-1 to TRBJ2-1, with 8 positions matching TRBD2. J lost 7 bases, V lost 4 bases, and 13 bases had no gene match. Germline V gene data show CDR1 as SGHRS and CDR2 as YFSETQ. CDR3 length equals 16 residues. Full variable domain (rest looked up from reference TRBV5-1 and TRBJ2-1): KAGVTQTPRYLIKTRGQQVTLSCSPISGHRSVSWYQQTPGQGLQFLFEYFSETQRNKGNFPGRFSGRQFSNSRSEMNVSTLELGDSALYLCASSVGSGTRSNEQFFGPGTRLTVL.

The rearrangement links TRBV7-8 to TRBJ1-1, with 7 bases matching TRBD1. The CDR3 consists of 15 residues. V lost 5 bases and J lost 0; bases outside the gene matches: 6. CDR1 is SGHVS and CDR2 is FQNEAQ in the germline V gene. The CDR3 spells CASSPRDSLNTEAFF. Written as DNA, the CDR3 is TGTGCCAGCAGCCCTCGGGACAGTTTGAACACTGAAGCTTTCTTT.

There are a few counts of this clonotype. The rearrangement joins TRBV9 to TRBJ2-3; either TRBD1 or TRBD2 may supply D (5 bases each). V lost 0 bases and J lost 2, with 10 bases in between. Germline V gene sequence: CDR1 SGDLS, CDR2 YYNGEE. CDR3 length: 15 amino acids. Written as DNA, the CDR3 is TGTGCCAGCAGCGTAGAGGGGAGTTTCACAGATACGCAGTATTTT. Protein product: CASSVEGSFTDTQYF.

This clonotype was detected only a few times. The chain uses TRBV20-1 and TRBJ2-1; 7 positions match TRBD2. The germline CDR1 and CDR2 sequences are DFQATT and SNEGSKA (reference sequence). The CDR3 has 15 residues. The J segment lost 1 base and the V segment lost 6 bases, leaving 9 bases of the junction unmatched. The CDR3 loop reads CSASRLAESYNEQFF. The CDR3 coding sequence is TGCAGTGCGAGCAGGCTAGCGGAATCCTACAATGAGCAGTTCTTC.

This chain connects TRBV7-9 to TRBJ2-1, with TRBD2 identical over 8 bases. CDR1 is SEHNR and CDR2 is FQNEAQ in the germline V gene (reference sequence). J was trimmed by 3 bases and V by 5 bases; bases with no gene match: 6. The CDR3 covers 15 residues. DNA of the CDR3: TGTGCCAGCAGCCCAGCGGGAGTTGACTACAATGAGCAGTTCTTC. The encoded protein is CASSPAGVDYNEQFF.

This clonotype was counted between two and nine times. The genes are TRBV4-1 and TRBJ1-4; D uncertain. This CDR3 is 16 amino acids long. The germline CDR1 and CDR2 sequences are MGHRA and YSYEKL. V was trimmed by 0 bases and J by 7 bases, leaving 15 bases between them. CDR3 sequence reads: CASSQDLGWQFEKLFF. The DNA for the CDR3 is TGCGCCAGCAGCCAAGATTTAGGCTGGCAATTTGAAAAACTGTTTTTT.

This clonotype was detected a few times. The rearrangement links TRBV24-1 to TRBJ2-1; no clear D. Trimming stripped 4 bases from V and 5 bases from J, with 17 bases between. Germline V CDR1 and CDR2: KGHDR, SFDVKD. CDR3 size: 16 residues. In nucleotides, the CDR3 is TGTGCCACCAGTGAGTATGGAGAAGGCCCGAACAATGAGCAGTTCTTC. This sequence encodes CATSEYGEGPNNEQFF.

There are a few counts of this clonotype. The chain recombines TRBV4-3 with TRBJ2-1, with TRBD1 matching over 9 bases. The CDR3 runs 14 residues. CDR1 LGHNA and CDR2 YSLEER come from the germline V gene. Losses at the gene ends were 4 bases for V and 8 bases for J; bases not matched to a gene: 6. CDR3 loop: CASSLEGQGDEQFF. The CDR3, as DNA: TGCGCCAGCAGCCTCGAGGGACAGGGCGATGAGCAGTTCTTC.

This clonotype was seen a handful of times. This rearrangement joins TRBV2 to TRBJ2-1; D might be TRBD2 (5 bases). The CDR3 is 17 amino acids. Germline loops: CDR1 SNHLY, CDR2 FYNNEI. The V end lost 5 bases, the J end lost 6 bases, and 23 bases lay between the germline ends. The CDR3 loop reads CASSKSYDYLPGNEQFF. CDR3 DNA: TGTGCCAGCAGTAAATCTTATGACTACCTCCCGGGCAATGAGCAGTTCTTC.

This clonotype was picked up a small number of times. One end of the junction does not line up with germline, which may come from a read error. The rearrangement uses TRBV6-5 and TRBJ2-3; 9 nucleotides agree with TRBD2. CDR1 is MNHEY and CDR2 is SVGAGI in the germline V gene. This CDR3 region has 15 residues. The CDR3 is CASRDSGTSTDTQYF. CDR3 nucleotides: TGTGCCAGCAGGGATTCCGGGACTAGCACGGATACGCAGTATTTT.

The V and J genes are TRBV7-9 and TRBJ2-7; 10 bases fit TRBD2. Germline assignment: CDR1 SEHNR and CDR2 FQNEAQ (reference sequence). V was pared by 7 bases and J by 7 bases, with 13 bases of the junction left unmatched. The CDR3 covers 15 residues. In nucleotides, the CDR3 is TGTGCCAGCACCGGGCCTAGCGGGGGACTCGGAGAGCAGTACTTC. Translated: CASTGPSGGLGEQYF.

The J gene is TRBJ1-6, the V gene TRBV7-9; possibly TRBD1 for D (5 bases). This CDR3 spans 15 amino acids. V was pared by 5 bases and J by 5 bases, with 13 bases between. Looked up from germline, CDR1 is SEHNR and CDR2 is FQNEAQ (reference sequence). The CDR3 nucleotides read TGTGCCAGCAGCCAAGGGGTATCGGATAATTCACCCCTCCACTTT. Its translation: CASSQGVSDNSPLHF.

The J gene is TRBJ2-7, the V gene TRBV9; TRBD1 aligns across 8 bases. Per the germline V gene, CDR1 is SGDLS and CDR2 is YYNGEE. V gave up 4 bases and J gave up 0 bases; unmatched junction bases: 9. This CDR3 is built from 16 residues. CDR3 coding DNA: TGTGCCAGCAGCTATTCCGGGACAGGTTCCTCCTACGAGCAGTACTTC. It specifies CASSYSGTGSSYEQYF.

V and J are TRBV20-1 and TRBJ2-5; 13 bases align to TRBD2. With V trimmed by 5 bases and J by 6 bases, 9 bases remained unmatched. The germline V gene has CDR1 DFQATT and CDR2 SNEGSKA (reference sequence). This CDR3 is built from 15 residues. DNA of the CDR3: TGCAGTGCTCCTCGGACTAGCGGGGGACTCAAGACCCAGTACTTC. It specifies CSAPRTSGGLKTQYF.

The chain carries TRBV18 and TRBJ2-3; TRBD1 agrees at 10 bases. Trimming at V came to 5 bases and at J to 2 bases, leaving 7 bases not matched to a gene. The germline CDR1 and CDR2 sequences are KGHSH and LQKENI. This CDR3 contains 16 residues. The CDR3 nucleotides are TGTGCCAGCTCAACCCAGGGACAGGGGATCACAGATACGCAGTATTTT. Amino acids: CASSTQGQGITDTQYF.

This clonotype came up many times. This chain connects TRBV5-1 to TRBJ2-3; 7 bases line up with TRBD2. V dropped 5 bases and J dropped 3; count of bases not matched to a gene: 12. Germline CDR1 reads SGHRS; CDR2 reads YFSETQ. The CDR3 loop spans 16 amino acids. CDR3 in amino acids: CASRREEGGITDTQYF. The DNA for the CDR3 is TGCGCCAGCAGGAGAGAGGAGGGAGGGATTACAGATACGCAGTATTTT.

This clonotype showed up just a few times. V gene TRBV10-3 combines with J gene TRBJ2-1, with 13 positions matching TRBD2. The CDR3 has 13 residues. Losses at the gene ends were 6 bases for V and 10 bases for J; bases not matched to a gene: 3. Germline V gene data show CDR1 as ENHRY and CDR2 as SYGVKD. The CDR3 bases are TGTGCCATCAGGGGACTAGCGGGAAACGAGCAGTTCTTC. Amino acids: CAIRGLAGNEQFF.